This T cell receptor beta chain is drawn from a study of blood T cell repertoires in COVID-19. Background on the study: Sample material is recorded as cDNA or gDNA derived from T cells, B-cell-depleted T cells, or PBMCs.

The length of the CDR3 is 13 residues. The ends were cut back, 6 bases at V and 2 bases at J, with 11 bases in the middle. Germline V gene data show CDR1 as MGHRA and CDR2 as YSYEKL. Methods used by the authors: Estimation of nucleated cell counts relied on the amplification of reference gene primers. The assay was immunoSEQ multiplex PCR, and TCRdb's table has in-frame clones only and misses some. V, J and clone size are those of that table, while D and trimming were read from the DNA. The sample has approximately 180,000 clones; about 83% are singletons. The receptor comes from a woman between 70 and 85 years old with COVID-19, enrolled during active disease. This chain joins TRBV4-1 and TRBJ2-7; D unclear. The specimen sequenced was peripheral blood. The CDR3 is CASSPSVPYEQYF. In DNA, the CDR3 is TGCGCCAGCAGTCCGAGCGTCCCCTACGAGCAGTACTTC.